This TCR beta chain originates from a study of cytomegalovirus exposure and HLA in healthy donors. Study-wide results and limits: A later analysis, which compared TCR beta chains of equal frequency, found the HLA-associated ones more clonally expanded. There were under 200 TCR beta chains listed as cytomegalovirus-associated.

Trimming took 1 base from V and 5 from J; bases not matched to a gene: 4. This CDR3 has 14 amino acids. The germline CDR1 and CDR2 sequences are MNHNS and SASEGT. Comment on this clone: Its antigen is not identified.

A multiplex PCR was run with 60 Vbeta primers and 13 Jbeta primers. Measured with immunoSEQ multiplex PCR; TCRdb has only the in-frame clones, and not every one. This sample has approximately 170,000 clones; around four fifths occur once, and the top ten carry 0.95% to 1.5%. The sequenced sample consisted of PBMCs. This TCR was recovered from a boy aged 2-9 years in good health and CMV-seronegative. This chain joins TRBV6-1 and TRBJ1-2; 7 bases fit TRBD1. The CDR3 nucleotides read TGTGCCAGCAGTGAAGAGGGGGCAGGATATGGCTACACCTTC. It codes for CASSEEGAGYGYTF.